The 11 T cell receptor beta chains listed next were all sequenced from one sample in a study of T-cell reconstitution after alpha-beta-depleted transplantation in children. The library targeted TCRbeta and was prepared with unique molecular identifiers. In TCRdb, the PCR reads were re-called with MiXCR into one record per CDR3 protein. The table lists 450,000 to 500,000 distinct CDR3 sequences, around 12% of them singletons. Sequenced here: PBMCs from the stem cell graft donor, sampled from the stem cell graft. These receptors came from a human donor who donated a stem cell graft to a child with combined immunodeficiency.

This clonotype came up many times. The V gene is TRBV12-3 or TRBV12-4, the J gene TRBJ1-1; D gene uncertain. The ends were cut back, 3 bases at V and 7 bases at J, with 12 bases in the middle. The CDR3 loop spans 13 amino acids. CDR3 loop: CASSLAHWGEAFF. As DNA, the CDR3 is TGTGCCAGCAGTTTGGCCCACTGGGGTGAAGCTTTCTTT.

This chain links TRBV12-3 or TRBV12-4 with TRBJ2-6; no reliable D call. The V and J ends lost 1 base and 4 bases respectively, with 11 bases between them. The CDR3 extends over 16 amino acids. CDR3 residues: CASSLGSGLGANVLTF. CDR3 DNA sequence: TGTGCCAGCAGTTTAGGATCGGGTTTGGGGGCCAACGTCCTGACTTTC.

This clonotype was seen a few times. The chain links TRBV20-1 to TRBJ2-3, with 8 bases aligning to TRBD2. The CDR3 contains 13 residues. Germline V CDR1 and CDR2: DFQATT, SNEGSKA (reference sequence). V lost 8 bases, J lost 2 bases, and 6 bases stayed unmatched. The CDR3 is CSPGGGPTDTQYF. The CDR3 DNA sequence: TGCAGTCCCGGGGGGGGGCCCACAGATACGCAGTATTTT.

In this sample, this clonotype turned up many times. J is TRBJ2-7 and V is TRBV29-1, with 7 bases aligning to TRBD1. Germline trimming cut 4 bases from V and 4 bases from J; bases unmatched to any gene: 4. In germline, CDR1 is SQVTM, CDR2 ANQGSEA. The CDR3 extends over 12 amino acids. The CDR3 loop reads CSVGPGGYEQYF. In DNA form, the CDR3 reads TGCAGCGTTGGGCCAGGGGGATACGAGCAGTACTTC.

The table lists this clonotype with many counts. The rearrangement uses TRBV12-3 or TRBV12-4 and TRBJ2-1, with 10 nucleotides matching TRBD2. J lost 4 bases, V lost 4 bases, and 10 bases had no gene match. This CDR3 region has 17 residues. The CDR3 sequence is CASSSQPGTSAYNEQFF. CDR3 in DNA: TGTGCCAGCAGTTCACAACCCGGGACTAGCGCTTACAATGAGCAGTTCTTC.

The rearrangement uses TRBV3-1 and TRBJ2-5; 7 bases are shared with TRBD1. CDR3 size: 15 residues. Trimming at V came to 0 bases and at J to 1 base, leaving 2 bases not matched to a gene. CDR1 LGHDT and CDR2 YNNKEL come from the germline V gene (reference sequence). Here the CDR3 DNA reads TGTGCCAGCAGCCAAGACAGGGGGACCCAAGAGACCCAGTACTTC. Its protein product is CASSQDRGTQETQYF.

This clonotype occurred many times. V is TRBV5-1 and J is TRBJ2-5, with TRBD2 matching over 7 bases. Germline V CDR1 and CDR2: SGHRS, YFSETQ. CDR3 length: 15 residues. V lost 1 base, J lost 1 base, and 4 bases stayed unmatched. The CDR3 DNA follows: TGCGCCAGCAGCTTGTGGAGCGGGGTCCAAGAGACCCAGTACTTC. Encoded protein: CASSLWSGVQETQYF.

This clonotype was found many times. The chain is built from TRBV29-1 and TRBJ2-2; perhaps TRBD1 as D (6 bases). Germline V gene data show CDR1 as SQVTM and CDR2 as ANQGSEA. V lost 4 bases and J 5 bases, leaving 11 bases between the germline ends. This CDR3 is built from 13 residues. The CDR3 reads CSVGQGMTGELFF. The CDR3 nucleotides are TGCAGCGTTGGTCAGGGGATGACCGGGGAGCTGTTTTTT.

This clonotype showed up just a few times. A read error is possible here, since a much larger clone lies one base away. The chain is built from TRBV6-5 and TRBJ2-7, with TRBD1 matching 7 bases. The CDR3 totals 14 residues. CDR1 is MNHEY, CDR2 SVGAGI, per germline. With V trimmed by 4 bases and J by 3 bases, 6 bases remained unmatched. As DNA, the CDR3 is TGTGCCAGCAGTTCCCGGGACAGCTTCTACGAGCAGTACTTC. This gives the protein CASSSRDSFYEQYF.

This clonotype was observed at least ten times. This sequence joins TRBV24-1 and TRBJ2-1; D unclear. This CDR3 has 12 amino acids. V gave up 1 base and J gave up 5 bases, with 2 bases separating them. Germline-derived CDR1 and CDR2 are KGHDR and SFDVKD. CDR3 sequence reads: CATSDLNNEQFF. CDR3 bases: TGTGCCACCAGTGATTTAAACAATGAGCAGTTCTTC.

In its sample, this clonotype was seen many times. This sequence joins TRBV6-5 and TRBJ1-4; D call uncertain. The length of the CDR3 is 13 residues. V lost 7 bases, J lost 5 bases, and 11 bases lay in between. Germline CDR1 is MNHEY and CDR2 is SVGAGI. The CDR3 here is CASKLPPNEKLFF. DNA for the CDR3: TGTGCCAGCAAGCTCCCTCCAAATGAAAAACTGTTTTTT.